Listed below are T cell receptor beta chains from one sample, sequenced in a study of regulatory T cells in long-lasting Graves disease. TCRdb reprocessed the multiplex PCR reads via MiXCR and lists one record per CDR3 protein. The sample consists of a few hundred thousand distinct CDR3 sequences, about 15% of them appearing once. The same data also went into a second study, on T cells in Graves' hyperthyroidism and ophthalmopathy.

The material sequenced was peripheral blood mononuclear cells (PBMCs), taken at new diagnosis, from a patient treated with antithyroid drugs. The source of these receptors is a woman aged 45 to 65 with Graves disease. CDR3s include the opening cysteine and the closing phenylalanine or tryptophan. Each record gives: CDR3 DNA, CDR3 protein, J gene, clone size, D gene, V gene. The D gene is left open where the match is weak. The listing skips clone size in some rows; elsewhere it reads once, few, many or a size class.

CDR3nt: TGTGCCAGCAGTTGCCGGGACAGGGGGCGTTGGGAGACCCAGTACTTC
CDR3aa: CASSCRDRGRWETQYF
j_gene: TRBJ2-5
abundance: many
d_gene: TRBD1
v_gene: TRBV28

CDR3nt: TGTGCCAGTAGTAAACAGGGGGGTGAAGCTTTCTTT
CDR3aa: CASSKQGGEAFF
j_gene: TRBJ1-1
abundance: few
d_gene: TRBD1
v_gene: TRBV19

CDR3nt: TGTGCCAGCAGTTTATGGTTAGGGGGCGGGGAGCAGTACTTC
CDR3aa: CASSLWLGGGEQYF
j_gene: TRBJ2-7
abundance: many
d_gene: TRBD1
v_gene: TRBV28

CDR3nt: TGTGCCAGCAGACCAGCGGGAGCGGGAACAGATACGCAGTATTTT
CDR3aa: CASRPAGAGTDTQYF
j_gene: TRBJ2-3
abundance: many
d_gene: TRBD2
v_gene: TRBV5-8

CDR3nt: TGTGCCAGTAGTACCCGAGAGGGAGCCAAAAACATTCAGTACTTC
CDR3aa: CASSTREGAKNIQYF
j_gene: TRBJ2-4
abundance: .
d_gene: .
v_gene: TRBV19

CDR3nt: TGTGCCAGCAGTTACCGAAATAGTGGTCAGCCCCAGCATTTT
CDR3aa: CASSYRNSGQPQHF
j_gene: TRBJ1-5
abundance: .
d_gene: .
v_gene: TRBV6-5

CDR3nt: TGTGCCAGCAGTTACGTAGGACTGAACACCTACGAGCAGTACTTC
CDR3aa: CASSYVGLNTYEQYF
j_gene: TRBJ2-7
abundance: many
d_gene: .
v_gene: TRBV6-5

CDR3nt: TGTGCCAGCTCAGTAGGGCGGGCCGTTGGCACTGAAGCTTTCTTT
CDR3aa: CASSVGRAVGTEAFF
j_gene: TRBJ1-1
abundance: many
d_gene: .
v_gene: TRBV18

CDR3nt: TGTGCCAGCAGCCAAGATGCCAGGAACGAGCAGTACTTC
CDR3aa: CASSQDARNEQYF
j_gene: TRBJ2-7
abundance: few
d_gene: .
v_gene: TRBV14

CDR3nt: TGTGCCAGCAGTGGGGAGGTTTATGAAGGATCACCCCTCCACTTT
CDR3aa: CASSGEVYEGSPLHF
j_gene: TRBJ1-6
abundance: .
d_gene: .
v_gene: TRBV2

CDR3nt: TGCGCCAGCAGCTTGTTTCTCACGGCCACAGATACGCAGTATTTT
CDR3aa: CASSLFLTATDTQYF
j_gene: TRBJ2-3
abundance: many
d_gene: .
v_gene: TRBV5-1

CDR3nt: TGTGCCAGCAGCTATATTCGGACAGGGGGTACCGAGACCCAGTACTTC
CDR3aa: CASSYIRTGGTETQYF
j_gene: TRBJ2-5
abundance: few
d_gene: TRBD1
v_gene: TRBV27

CDR3nt: TGTGCCAGCAGCCCTACATCGGGGGGCTTTGAAAAACTGTTTTTT
CDR3aa: CASSPTSGGFEKLFF
j_gene: TRBJ1-4
abundance: few
d_gene: .
v_gene: TRBV7-9

CDR3nt: TGTGCCAGCAGCCACCTAGCGGGAGGTATGACAGATACGCAGTATTTT
CDR3aa: CASSHLAGGMTDTQYF
j_gene: TRBJ2-3
abundance: many
d_gene: TRBD2
v_gene: TRBV9

CDR3nt: TGTGCCAGCAGCCAAGATGGGGGCCGTAGCACTGAAGCTTTCTTT
CDR3aa: CASSQDGGRSTEAFF
j_gene: TRBJ1-1
abundance: many
d_gene: .
v_gene: TRBV3-1

CDR3nt: TGTGCCAGCAGCCCTCTACAGGGGGCAGGCGAGCAGTACTTC
CDR3aa: CASSPLQGAGEQYF
j_gene: TRBJ2-7
abundance: many
d_gene: TRBD1
v_gene: TRBV3-1

CDR3nt: TGTGCCAGCAGCCGTGATGCGGCGAACACCGGGGAGCTGTTTTTT
CDR3aa: CASSRDAANTGELFF
j_gene: TRBJ2-2
abundance: many
d_gene: .
v_gene: TRBV3-1

CDR3nt: TGTGCCAGCAGCGGGTTAGGAGCGAAGGGATCGGAAGAGACCCAGTACTTC
CDR3aa: CASSGLGAKGSEETQYF
j_gene: TRBJ2-5
abundance: many
d_gene: .
v_gene: TRBV2

CDR3nt: TGTGCCAGCAGCCATTCTCGCCGCGGGAGCACAGATACGCAGTATTTT
CDR3aa: CASSHSRRGSTDTQYF
j_gene: TRBJ2-3
abundance: many
d_gene: .
v_gene: TRBV7-8

CDR3nt: TGCGCCAGCAAACCTCTGGGACTAGCGGGAGCCGGGGAGCTGTTTTTT
CDR3aa: CASKPLGLAGAGELFF
j_gene: TRBJ2-2
abundance: .
d_gene: TRBD2
v_gene: TRBV5-1

CDR3nt: TGTGCCAGCAGCTGGGAGGGGAGGGCCTACGAGCAGTACTTC
CDR3aa: CASSWEGRAYEQYF
j_gene: TRBJ2-7
abundance: .
d_gene: TRBD2
v_gene: TRBV9

CDR3nt: TGTGCCACCCGACTAGCGGGAGCTTACGAGCAGTACTTC
CDR3aa: CATRLAGAYEQYF
j_gene: TRBJ2-7
abundance: many
d_gene: TRBD2
v_gene: TRBV27

CDR3nt: TGCGCCAGCAGGGAGAACACAGATACGCAGTATTTT
CDR3aa: CASRENTDTQYF
j_gene: TRBJ2-3
abundance: many
d_gene: .
v_gene: TRBV5-1

CDR3nt: TGCAGTGCTAAATCCGGGGACATTACTGAAGCTTTCTTT
CDR3aa: CSAKSGDITEAFF
j_gene: TRBJ1-1
abundance: few
d_gene: .
v_gene: TRBV20-1

CDR3nt: TGTGCCAGCAGCCCGCTGGGCGCCGGGGGGACAGATACGCAGTATTTT
CDR3aa: CASSPLGAGGTDTQYF
j_gene: TRBJ2-3
abundance: .
d_gene: TRBD2
v_gene: TRBV3-1

CDR3nt: TGTGCCAGCAGTTTAGGTACTAGCGGGAGGGCCCAAGAGACCCAGTACTTC
CDR3aa: CASSLGTSGRAQETQYF
j_gene: TRBJ2-5
abundance: .
d_gene: TRBD2
v_gene: TRBV27

CDR3nt: TGTGCCAGCACCCAGGGGGCGGCATCCAAAAACATTCAGTACTTC
CDR3aa: CASTQGAASKNIQYF
j_gene: TRBJ2-4
abundance: .
d_gene: TRBD1
v_gene: TRBV6-2/TRBV6-3

CDR3nt: TGTGCCAGCAGCATCCGACAGGCAGCTTTCTTT
CDR3aa: CASSIRQAAFF
j_gene: TRBJ1-1
abundance: few
d_gene: .
v_gene: TRBV7-9

CDR3nt: TGTGCCAGCAGCGGACACACTGATGGCTACACCTTC
CDR3aa: CASSGHTDGYTF
j_gene: TRBJ1-2
abundance: .
d_gene: .
v_gene: TRBV6-1

CDR3nt: TGCAGTGCTAGAGTAGCGGGAGGGTACTACAATGAGCAGTTCTTC
CDR3aa: CSARVAGGYYNEQFF
j_gene: TRBJ2-1
abundance: many
d_gene: TRBD2
v_gene: TRBV20-1

CDR3nt: TGTGCCAGCAACCAAGCACTCGGCACTGAAGCTTTCTTT
CDR3aa: CASNQALGTEAFF
j_gene: TRBJ1-1
abundance: many
d_gene: .
v_gene: TRBV6-1

CDR3nt: TGTGCCAGCAGGATGACTAGCGGGAGCCTCACAGATACGCAGTATTTT
CDR3aa: CASRMTSGSLTDTQYF
j_gene: TRBJ2-3
abundance: .
d_gene: TRBD2
v_gene: TRBV12-3/TRBV12-4

CDR3nt: TGCAGCGTTGATCCCGGTACTGGAAACACCATATATTTT
CDR3aa: CSVDPGTGNTIYF
j_gene: TRBJ1-3
abundance: few
d_gene: .
v_gene: TRBV29-1

CDR3nt: TGTGCCAGCAGCTTCAGTTTGGATACTAATGAAAAACTGTTTTTT
CDR3aa: CASSFSLDTNEKLFF
j_gene: TRBJ1-4
abundance: .
d_gene: .
v_gene: TRBV5-5

CDR3nt: TGTGCCAGCAGTTACGGGGAGACATCCTACGAGCAGTACTTC
CDR3aa: CASSYGETSYEQYF
j_gene: TRBJ2-7
abundance: many
d_gene: .
v_gene: TRBV6-5

CDR3nt: TGCAGTGCTAGAGATGGGGCTAGCGGCTCCTACGAGCAGTACTTC
CDR3aa: CSARDGASGSYEQYF
j_gene: TRBJ2-7
abundance: few
d_gene: TRBD2
v_gene: TRBV20-1

CDR3nt: TGTGCCAGCAGTTCAGGGGGGCCACTAGCTAGTGTGGAGACCCAGTACTTC
CDR3aa: CASSSGGPLASVETQYF
j_gene: TRBJ2-5
abundance: many
d_gene: .
v_gene: TRBV12-3/TRBV12-4

CDR3nt: TGTGCCAGCAGCCTTCTTCCCGGGACATTGGCTTTCTTT
CDR3aa: CASSLLPGTLAFF
j_gene: TRBJ1-1
abundance: few
d_gene: .
v_gene: TRBV7-9

CDR3nt: TGTGCCAGCAGTGACGCGGGGACAGGGGCTCACTATGGCTACACCTTC
CDR3aa: CASSDAGTGAHYGYTF
j_gene: TRBJ1-2
abundance: many
d_gene: TRBD1
v_gene: TRBV6-4

CDR3nt: TGTGCCTGGACTGGTTCCTACGAGCAGTACTTC
CDR3aa: CAWTGSYEQYF
j_gene: TRBJ2-7
abundance: few
d_gene: .
v_gene: TRBV30

CDR3nt: TGTGCCAGCAGCTTGTGGGTAGCGGATAATTCACCCCTCCACTTT
CDR3aa: CASSLWVADNSPLHF
j_gene: TRBJ1-6
abundance: .
d_gene: .
v_gene: TRBV5-4

CDR3nt: TGTGCCACAGCATCAAACACAGAAAATGAAGCTTTCTTT
CDR3aa: CATASNTENEAFF
j_gene: TRBJ1-1
abundance: .
d_gene: .
v_gene: TRBV10-3

CDR3nt: TGTGCCAGCAACATACTGAACACTGAAGCTTTCTTT
CDR3aa: CASNILNTEAFF
j_gene: TRBJ1-1
abundance: .
d_gene: .
v_gene: TRBV28

CDR3nt: TGTGCCAGCAGCTTAGCGTCTAAAATTAGCGGGAGTCCTCTCTACAATGAGCAGTTCTTC
CDR3aa: CASSLASKISGSPLYNEQFF
j_gene: TRBJ2-1
abundance: few
d_gene: TRBD2
v_gene: TRBV7-9

CDR3nt: TGCGCCAGCAGCTTGCTGACTAGCGGGAGGGCCGCATCCTACGAGCAGTACTTC
CDR3aa: CASSLLTSGRAASYEQYF
j_gene: TRBJ2-7
abundance: many
d_gene: TRBD2
v_gene: TRBV5-1

CDR3nt: TGTGCCAGCAGTAAAGGAGGCAGGCCGAACACCGGGGAGCTGTTTTTT
CDR3aa: CASSKGGRPNTGELFF
j_gene: TRBJ2-2
abundance: many
d_gene: .
v_gene: TRBV28

CDR3nt: TGTGCCAGCAGTTACGTCGGAGGGCACACAGATACGCAGTATTTT
CDR3aa: CASSYVGGHTDTQYF
j_gene: TRBJ2-3
abundance: few
d_gene: .
v_gene: TRBV6-2/TRBV6-3

CDR3nt: TGCGCCAGCAGCTCCGCGGAGACCCAGTACTTC
CDR3aa: CASSSAETQYF
j_gene: TRBJ2-5
abundance: many
d_gene: .
v_gene: TRBV5-1

CDR3nt: TGTGCCAGCAGCTTAGGGACAGGGGTTCAGACCCAGTACTTC
CDR3aa: CASSLGTGVQTQYF
j_gene: TRBJ2-5
abundance: many
d_gene: TRBD1
v_gene: TRBV7-8

CDR3nt: TGTGCCAGCAGTTTATCGGACAGGGTGCCGTTCTTC
CDR3aa: CASSLSDRVPFF
j_gene: TRBJ2-1
abundance: .
d_gene: TRBD1
v_gene: TRBV12-3/TRBV12-4

CDR3nt: TGTGCCAGCAGTGAAATACTAGCGGGGCCCACAGATACGCAGTATTTT
CDR3aa: CASSEILAGPTDTQYF
j_gene: TRBJ2-3
abundance: many
d_gene: TRBD2
v_gene: TRBV2

CDR3nt: TGTGCCACCAGTGATTTGGGTGGACAGCTAGCCAAAAACATTCAGTACTTC
CDR3aa: CATSDLGGQLAKNIQYF
j_gene: TRBJ2-4
abundance: many
d_gene: .
v_gene: TRBV24-1

CDR3nt: TGTGCCAGCAGTTTGGTGCAGGGGGCGACGGACACCGGGGAGCTGTTTTTT
CDR3aa: CASSLVQGATDTGELFF
j_gene: TRBJ2-2
abundance: many
d_gene: TRBD1
v_gene: TRBV28

CDR3nt: TGTGCCAGTAGCGACCCACCATCGGGGGAACAGCCCCAGCATTTT
CDR3aa: CASSDPPSGEQPQHF
j_gene: TRBJ1-5
abundance: many
d_gene: .
v_gene: TRBV19